The rows below give T cell receptor beta chains drawn from one sample of a study of shared clonotypes between healthy human individuals. Generated by immunoSEQ multiplex PCR, the TCRdb table keeps only in-frame clones and is missing some. The sample holds around 2.3 million clones, 90% to 96% seen once. The specimen was naive CD4+ T cells sorted from blood. The origin of the receptors is a man aged 18 to 29 in good health. The CDR3 runs from the conserved cysteine through the conserved F or W. The D gene is left open where the match is weak. Where a row states a size, it is once, few, many or the class of an expanded clone; other rows omit it.

clone size: .
J gene: TRBJ2-7
V gene: TRBV6-5
D gene: .
CDR3 protein: CASSRGQAGEQYF
CDR3 DNA: TGTGCCAGCAGCCGGGGTCAAGCGGGCGAGCAGTACTTC

clone size: .
J gene: TRBJ1-3
V gene: TRBV28
D gene: TRBD1
CDR3 protein: CAISRGQYEGNTIYF
CDR3 DNA: TGTGCCATCAGTAGGGGGCAGTATGAAGGAAACACCATATATTTT

clone size: .
J gene: TRBJ2-7
V gene: TRBV5-1
D gene: TRBD2
CDR3 protein: CASSLAGTDYEQYF
CDR3 DNA: TGCGCCAGCAGCCTAGCGGGGACCGACTACGAGCAGTACTTC

clone size: .
J gene: TRBJ1-2
V gene: TRBV2
D gene: .
CDR3 protein: CASRAGGYGYTF
CDR3 DNA: TGTGCCAGCAGAGCCGGCGGATATGGCTACACCTTC

clone size: .
J gene: TRBJ2-5
V gene: TRBV30
D gene: TRBD2
CDR3 protein: CAWSGMTSGKTGETQYF
CDR3 DNA: TGTGCCTGGAGTGGGATGACTAGCGGGAAAACGGGGGAGACCCAGTACTTC

clone size: .
J gene: TRBJ2-1
V gene: TRBV7-2
D gene: .
CDR3 protein: CASSSSLSSYNEQFF
CDR3 DNA: TGTGCCAGCAGTTCCTCTCTGAGCTCCTACAATGAGCAGTTCTTC

clone size: .
J gene: TRBJ2-7
V gene: TRBV6-1
D gene: .
CDR3 protein: CASRGGTGGYEQYF
CDR3 DNA: TGTGCCAGCAGGGGGGGGACAGGCGGCTACGAGCAGTACTTC

clone size: .
J gene: TRBJ1-1
V gene: TRBV19
D gene: .
CDR3 protein: CASSIGADTSSGAFF
CDR3 DNA: TGTGCCAGTAGTATAGGGGCGGACACCTCCTCGGGGGCTTTCTTT

clone size: .
J gene: TRBJ1-6
V gene: TRBV28
D gene: .
CDR3 protein: CASSPPDSTYNSPLHF
CDR3 DNA: TGTGCCAGCAGTCCGCCGGACAGCACTTATAATTCACCCCTCCACTTT

clone size: .
J gene: TRBJ2-5
V gene: TRBV25-1
D gene: TRBD2
CDR3 protein: CASSEYRGLAETQYF
CDR3 DNA: TGTGCCAGCAGTGAATATAGGGGACTAGCGGAGACCCAGTACTTC

clone size: .
J gene: TRBJ2-3
V gene: TRBV10-1
D gene: TRBD1
CDR3 protein: CASSESGTGADTQYF
CDR3 DNA: TGCGCCAGCAGTGAGTCGGGGACAGGGGCAGATACGCAGTATTTT

clone size: .
J gene: TRBJ2-7
V gene: TRBV4-1
D gene: .
CDR3 protein: CASSQTLMGGAMYEQYF
CDR3 DNA: TGCGCCAGCAGCCAGACCCTAATGGGGGGCGCGATGTACGAGCAGTACTTC

clone size: .
J gene: TRBJ2-3
V gene: TRBV6-1
D gene: .
CDR3 protein: CASSENGSGGGTDTQYF
CDR3 DNA: TGTGCCAGCAGTGAAAATGGGTCGGGGGGCGGCACAGATACGCAGTATTTT

clone size: .
J gene: TRBJ2-1
V gene: TRBV30
D gene: TRBD2
CDR3 protein: CAQRTSGSYNEQFF
CDR3 DNA: TGTGCCCAACGGACTAGCGGGAGTTACAATGAGCAGTTCTTC

clone size: .
J gene: TRBJ1-5
V gene: TRBV5-1
D gene: TRBD1
CDR3 protein: CASSEGANQPQHF
CDR3 DNA: TGCGCCAGCAGCGAGGGGGCGAATCAGCCCCAGCATTTT

clone size: .
J gene: TRBJ2-2
V gene: TRBV11-2
D gene: .
CDR3 protein: CASSFEGGITGELFF
CDR3 DNA: TGTGCCAGCAGCTTCGAGGGGGGGATCACCGGGGAGCTGTTTTTT

clone size: .
J gene: TRBJ1-1
V gene: TRBV7-2
D gene: TRBD1
CDR3 protein: CASSLDRGIEAFF
CDR3 DNA: TGTGCCAGCAGCTTGGACAGGGGGATTGAAGCTTTCTTT

clone size: .
J gene: TRBJ1-6
V gene: TRBV19
D gene: .
CDR3 protein: CASSFRGSSPLHF
CDR3 DNA: TGTGCCAGTAGTTTCCGGGGCTCTTCACCCCTCCACTTT

clone size: .
J gene: TRBJ1-2
V gene: TRBV2
D gene: .
CDR3 protein: CASSQSYGYTF
CDR3 DNA: TGTGCCAGCAGTCAAAGCTATGGCTACACCTTC

clone size: .
J gene: TRBJ1-4
V gene: TRBV4-3
D gene: TRBD1
CDR3 protein: CASSQDRVASEKLFF
CDR3 DNA: TGCGCCAGCAGCCAGGACAGGGTTGCGAGTGAAAAACTGTTTTTT

clone size: .
J gene: TRBJ2-3
V gene: TRBV10-1
D gene: .
CDR3 protein: CASSPAGGASDTQYF
CDR3 DNA: TGCGCCAGCAGCCCCGCAGGGGGGGCTTCAGATACGCAGTATTTT

clone size: .
J gene: TRBJ2-2
V gene: TRBV7-9
D gene: .
CDR3 protein: CASSLAGPRSGELFF
CDR3 DNA: TGTGCCAGCAGCTTAGCCGGGCCGAGAAGCGGGGAGCTGTTTTTT

clone size: once
J gene: TRBJ2-1
V gene: TRBV5-1
D gene: TRBD2
CDR3 protein: CASSLVLAGGTYNEQFF
CDR3 DNA: TGCGCCAGCAGCTTGGTGTTAGCGGGGGGCACCTACAATGAGCAGTTCTTC

clone size: .
J gene: TRBJ2-2
V gene: TRBV6-1
D gene: TRBD1
CDR3 protein: CASSPGTAYTGELFF
CDR3 DNA: TGTGCCAGCAGCCCCGGGACAGCTTACACCGGGGAGCTGTTTTTT

clone size: .
J gene: TRBJ1-1
V gene: TRBV15
D gene: .
CDR3 protein: CATSRKDLIREAFF
CDR3 DNA: TGTGCCACCAGCAGAAAGGACTTAATCCGTGAAGCTTTCTTT

clone size: .
J gene: TRBJ2-1
V gene: TRBV15
D gene: TRBD2
CDR3 protein: CATSRLGLAGDNEQFF
CDR3 DNA: TGTGCCACCAGCAGATTAGGGCTAGCGGGAGACAATGAGCAGTTCTTC

clone size: .
J gene: TRBJ1-4
V gene: TRBV4-1
D gene: TRBD1
CDR3 protein: CASSRQGANPLEKLFF
CDR3 DNA: TGCGCCAGCAGCCGGCAGGGGGCGAACCCATTGGAAAAACTGTTTTTT

clone size: .
J gene: TRBJ1-5
V gene: TRBV28
D gene: .
CDR3 protein: CASSLYDGDSNQPQHF
CDR3 DNA: TGTGCCAGCAGTTTATATGACGGCGATAGCAATCAGCCCCAGCATTTT

clone size: once
J gene: TRBJ2-7
V gene: TRBV5-1
D gene: .
CDR3 protein: CASSPGESYEQYF
CDR3 DNA: TGCGCCAGCAGCCCCGGGGAGTCCTACGAGCAGTACTTC

clone size: .
J gene: TRBJ1-5
V gene: TRBV6-1
D gene: .
CDR3 protein: CATSALFSNQPQHF
CDR3 DNA: TGTGCCACCTCGGCCCTATTTAGCAATCAGCCCCAGCATTTT

clone size: .
J gene: TRBJ2-7
V gene: TRBV2
D gene: .
CDR3 protein: CASSDSGPPTRYEQYF
CDR3 DNA: TGTGCCAGCAGTGACTCGGGACCTCCTACACGCTACGAGCAGTACTTC

clone size: .
J gene: TRBJ2-5
V gene: TRBV9
D gene: TRBD2
CDR3 protein: CASSQSGTSGRTQETQYF
CDR3 DNA: TGTGCCAGCAGTCAGTCCGGGACTAGCGGGAGGACGCAAGAGACCCAGTACTTC

clone size: .
J gene: TRBJ1-2
V gene: TRBV28
D gene: .
CDR3 protein: CASRLGAYGYTF
CDR3 DNA: TGTGCCAGCCGTCTCGGGGCCTATGGCTACACCTTC

clone size: .
J gene: TRBJ1-2
V gene: TRBV9
D gene: .
CDR3 protein: CASSVVELPVWGYTF
CDR3 DNA: TGTGCCAGCAGCGTAGTCGAACTGCCGGTTTGGGGCTACACCTTC

clone size: .
J gene: TRBJ1-1
V gene: TRBV2
D gene: TRBD1
CDR3 protein: CASSRQGNTEAFF
CDR3 DNA: TGTGCCAGCAGTCGACAGGGGAACACTGAAGCTTTCTTT

clone size: .
J gene: TRBJ2-2
V gene: TRBV5-1
D gene: .
CDR3 protein: CASSSGTGELFF
CDR3 DNA: TGCGCCAGCAGTTCTGGGACCGGGGAGCTGTTTTTT

clone size: .
J gene: TRBJ1-6
V gene: TRBV28
D gene: TRBD1
CDR3 protein: CASSSATGLSSPLHF
CDR3 DNA: TGTGCCAGCAGTTCAGCGACAGGGTTGTCTTCACCCCTCCACTTT

clone size: .
J gene: TRBJ2-5
V gene: TRBV4-3
D gene: TRBD1
CDR3 protein: CASSRTGGQETQYF
CDR3 DNA: TGCGCCAGCAGCCGAACAGGGGGCCAAGAGACCCAGTACTTC

clone size: .
J gene: TRBJ2-7
V gene: TRBV29-1
D gene: .
CDR3 protein: CSALTGQDYEQYF
CDR3 DNA: TGCAGCGCCCTGACGGGGCAGGACTACGAGCAGTACTTC

clone size: .
J gene: TRBJ1-1
V gene: TRBV5-4
D gene: TRBD1
CDR3 protein: CASTSDRAVEAFF
CDR3 DNA: TGTGCCAGCACTTCGGACAGGGCGGTTGAAGCTTTCTTT

clone size: .
J gene: TRBJ2-6
V gene: TRBV6-1
D gene: .
CDR3 protein: CASSEAPGSGANVLTF
CDR3 DNA: TGTGCCAGCAGTGAAGCGCCAGGGTCCGGGGCCAACGTCCTGACTTTC

clone size: .
J gene: TRBJ2-7
V gene: TRBV4-1
D gene: .
CDR3 protein: CASSLRMGQGPYEQYF
CDR3 DNA: TGCGCCAGCAGCCTCAGGATGGGGCAGGGGCCCTACGAGCAGTACTTC

clone size: .
J gene: TRBJ1-2
V gene: TRBV30
D gene: .
CDR3 protein: CAWTVGPMGYTF
CDR3 DNA: TGTGCCTGGACCGTCGGACCTATGGGCTACACCTTC

clone size: .
J gene: TRBJ1-1
V gene: TRBV5-1
D gene: .
CDR3 protein: CASSSTGPGPGTEAFF
CDR3 DNA: TGCGCCAGCAGCTCGACAGGCCCGGGGCCCGGTACTGAAGCTTTCTTT

clone size: .
J gene: TRBJ2-1
V gene: TRBV27
D gene: .
CDR3 protein: CASSPKGFRDKAVNEQFF
CDR3 DNA: TGTGCCAGCAGTCCAAAGGGCTTCCGGGACAAAGCTGTCAATGAGCAGTTCTTC

clone size: .
J gene: TRBJ2-3
V gene: TRBV6-5
D gene: .
CDR3 protein: CASKSPGGTDTQYF
CDR3 DNA: TGTGCCAGCAAAAGCCCAGGGGGCACAGATACGCAGTATTTT

clone size: .
J gene: TRBJ2-1
V gene: TRBV5-4
D gene: TRBD2
CDR3 protein: CASTSGARGDEQFF
CDR3 DNA: TGTGCCAGCACTAGCGGGGCCCGAGGCGATGAGCAGTTCTTC

clone size: .
J gene: TRBJ2-3
V gene: TRBV6-5
D gene: .
CDR3 protein: CASSYSRGPSTDTQYF
CDR3 DNA: TGTGCCAGCAGTTACTCGCGGGGGCCAAGCACAGATACGCAGTATTTT

clone size: .
J gene: TRBJ2-7
V gene: TRBV7-9
D gene: .
CDR3 protein: CASSSPGGGGTYEQYF
CDR3 DNA: TGTGCCAGCAGCTCTCCAGGGGGGGGCGGAACCTACGAGCAGTACTTC

clone size: .
J gene: TRBJ2-2
V gene: TRBV9
D gene: .
CDR3 protein: CASSVGLLNTGELFF
CDR3 DNA: TGTGCCAGCAGCGTAGGGCTATTGAACACCGGGGAGCTGTTTTTT

clone size: .
J gene: TRBJ2-2
V gene: TRBV7-2
D gene: TRBD1
CDR3 protein: CASSFLWDRGLPGELFF
CDR3 DNA: TGTGCCAGCAGCTTTCTCTGGGACAGGGGGCTCCCCGGGGAGCTGTTTTTT

clone size: .
J gene: TRBJ2-7
V gene: TRBV30
D gene: .
CDR3 protein: CAWAPQAYEQYF
CDR3 DNA: TGTGCCTGGGCCCCGCAGGCCTACGAGCAGTACTTC